These 31 T cell receptor beta chains came from one sample sequenced in a study of siplizumab effects on memory and regulatory T cells. Sequencing was performed with immunoSEQ multiplex PCR; in TCRdb, only in-frame clones are kept and a portion is missing. The table shows 100,000 or so clones, with about 90% occurring only once. What was sequenced was CD4+ T cells sorted from blood. These receptors originate from a human donor in good health. Some clones in this sample may be carry-over from other donors' samples.

The V gene is TRBV19, the J gene TRBJ1-1; a weak D match, TRBD1 (5 bases). This CDR3 region has 14 residues. The germline CDR1 and CDR2 sequences are LNHDA and SQIVND (reference sequence). V was pared by 4 bases and J by 8 bases, with 17 bases between. The CDR3, as DNA: TGTGCCAGTAGTACCCGGAAGGGGAAGGGGGAAGCTTTCTTT. Residues: CASSTRKGKGEAFF.

The chain has TRBV6-4 and TRBJ2-5; TRBD2 is a possible D gene (5 bases). Germline V gene sequence: CDR1 MRHNA, CDR2 SNTAGT. CDR3 length equals 15 residues. Between the trimmed V and J ends, which lost 7 bases and 4 bases, there was a span of 19 bases. CDR3 nucleotide sequence: TGTGCCAGCATTGAGGGCCGACGTTTGGGAGAGACCCAGTACTTC. Translated, it gives CASIEGRRLGETQYF.

The CDR3 is CASSRGGNQPQHF. CDR3 sequence (DNA): TGTGCCAGCAGCCGAGGGGGCAATCAGCCCCAGCATTTT. The chain is built from TRBV5-6 and TRBJ1-5, with a possible D match to TRBD1 (5 bases). CDR3 size: 13 residues. V was shortened by 4 bases and J by 2 bases, with 7 bases between the two germline ends. Germline V gene sequence: CDR1 SGHDT, CDR2 YYEEEE.

V and J are TRBV2 and TRBJ2-3; no firm D call. Trimming shortened V by 6 bases and J by 3 bases, and 16 bases separated the two germline ends. Germline V gene lookup returns CDR1 SNHLY and CDR2 FYNNEI. The CDR3 runs to 15 residues. CDR3 bases: TGTGCCAGCAGCCAAAGATTAGCTCGGACAGATACGCAGTATTTT. It codes for CASSQRLARTDTQYF.

This clone is a singleton in its sample. This sequence joins TRBV12-5 and TRBJ2-1, with D hard to call. The CDR3 contains 14 residues. Between the trimmed V and J ends, which lost 7 bases and 5 bases, there was a span of 15 bases. CDR1 is LGHNT, CDR2 FRNRAP, per germline. CDR3: CASALGGAHNEQFF. The CDR3 bases are TGTGCTAGTGCCCTGGGTGGCGCTCACAATGAGCAGTTCTTC.

The chain links TRBV7-2 to TRBJ2-3; D is uncertain. The CDR3 length is 15 residues. V was pared by 1 base and J by 2 bases, with 10 bases between. Germline values: CDR1 SGHTA, CDR2 FQGNSA. The CDR3 reads CASSLVYGNTDTQYF. CDR3 DNA: TGTGCCAGCAGCTTAGTATATGGTAACACAGATACGCAGTATTTT.

V and J are TRBV9 and TRBJ1-1; tentatively, D is TRBD1 (5 bases). V was pared by 4 bases and J by 10 bases, with 14 bases between. This CDR3 contains 12 residues. Germline-derived CDR1 and CDR2 are SGDLS and YYNGEE. The CDR3 here is CASSTVGGVAFF. The DNA for the CDR3 is TGTGCCAGCAGCACGGTGGGGGGAGTAGCTTTCTTT. Looking up the rest from reference TRBV9 and TRBJ1-1 gives the full variable domain: DSGVTQTPKHLITATGQRVTLRCSPRSGDLSVYWYQQSLDQGLQFLIQYYNGEERAKGNILERFSAQQFPDLHSELNLSSLELGDSALYFCASSTVGGVAFFGQGTRLTVV.

The chain links TRBV6-1 to TRBJ2-7; D is uncertain. This CDR3 is 13 amino acids long. Germline V gives CDR1 MNHNS, CDR2 SASEGT. V gave up 0 bases and J gave up 5 bases, with 8 bases separating them. The CDR3 spells CASSEALPHEQYF. As DNA, the CDR3 is TGTGCCAGCAGTGAAGCGCTTCCCCACGAGCAGTACTTC.

The chain recombines TRBV6-1 with TRBJ2-1; 11 bases fit TRBD1. CDR1 and CDR2 from the germline V gene are MNHNS and SASEGT. The ends lost 6 bases at V and 8 bases at J; junction bases unmatched: 6. The CDR3 contains 14 residues. This chain's CDR3 is CASRGTGGLDEQFF. Written as DNA, the CDR3 is TGTGCCAGCAGGGGGACAGGGGGTCTTGATGAGCAGTTCTTC.

The V call is TRBV5-1, the J call TRBJ1-3; no firm D call. The CDR3 is 15 amino acids. Per the germline V gene, CDR1 is SGHRS and CDR2 is YFSETQ. Trimming cost V 5 bases and J 3 bases, with 15 bases left between them. In DNA, the CDR3 is TGCGCCAGCAGTGCGGACGGAGGACGTGGAAACACCATATATTTT. Its translation is CASSADGGRGNTIYF.

The chain joins TRBV19 to TRBJ2-7; 14 bases are a match to TRBD2. Germline CDR1 and CDR2: LNHDA and SQIVND (reference sequence). J lost 1 base, V lost 6 bases, and 11 bases had no gene match. The CDR3 sequence is 18 residues long. The CDR3 DNA reads TGTGCCAGTAGCCCACTCGGGACTAGCGGGAGACAATCCTACGAGCAGTACTTC. Protein: CASSPLGTSGRQSYEQYF.

The chain combines TRBV7-2 with TRBJ2-3, with D possibly being TRBD1 or TRBD2 (5 bases each). Germline V CDR1 and CDR2: SGHTA, FQGNSA. The CDR3 contains 13 residues. V lost 1 base, J lost 13 bases, and 15 bases lay in between. The CDR3 loop reads CASSLEGSRGEYF. The CDR3 nucleotides are TGTGCCAGCAGCTTAGAGGGGTCGAGGGGAGAGTATTTT.

This chain uses TRBV7-9 with TRBJ2-6, with 8 bases aligning to TRBD2. There are 18 residues in the CDR3. V lost 1 base, J lost 4 bases, and 9 bases stayed unmatched. Germline values: CDR1 SEHNR, CDR2 FQNEAQ (reference sequence). CDR3 in DNA: TGTGCCAGCAGCTTAGGGACTAGCAGGTCTCCAGGGGCCAACGTCCTGACTTTC. It specifies CASSLGTSRSPGANVLTF.

The chain is built from TRBV7-2 and TRBJ1-3; tentatively, D is TRBD1 (5 bases). The CDR3 loop spans 16 amino acids. The V gene's germline CDR1 is SGHTA and CDR2 FQGNSA. The V and J ends lost 5 bases and 0 bases respectively, with 14 bases between them. The CDR3 DNA sequence: TGTGCCAGCAGCAAAAGAACAGGCCGCTCTGGAAACACCATATATTTT. Its protein is CASSKRTGRSGNTIYF.

The gene calls are TRBV5-1 and TRBJ2-5, with 7 bases that match TRBD2. The closer fit of TRBJ2-7 to the DNA end suggests the J call may be wrong. The CDR3 extends over 16 amino acids. CDR1 and CDR2 from the germline V gene are SGHRS and YFSETQ. CDR3: CASSRFSGTRLYEQYF. The CDR3 DNA reads TGCGCCAGCAGCCGTTTCAGCGGGACCAGACTCTACGAGCAGTACTTC.

The chain recombines TRBV2 with TRBJ2-3; possibly TRBD2 for D (5 bases). The V gene's germline CDR1 is SNHLY and CDR2 FYNNEI. V was pared by 6 bases and J by 6 bases, with 19 bases between. This CDR3 has 15 amino acids. This chain's CDR3 is CASSMRAHILDTQYF. The CDR3 DNA follows: TGTGCCAGCAGCATGAGGGCCCACATTCTGGATACGCAGTATTTT.

V gene TRBV29-1 combines with J gene TRBJ1-4; 10 bases align to TRBD1. With V trimmed by 6 bases and J by 7 bases, 5 bases remained unmatched. The CDR3 loop spans 13 amino acids. Germline CDR1 and CDR2: SQVTM and ANQGSEA. CDR3 sequence: CSVRTGGGEKLFF. The CDR3 region has the DNA TGCAGCGTACGGACAGGGGGGGGTGAAAAACTGTTTTTT. The variable domain in full, with the rest retrieved from reference TRBV29-1 and TRBJ1-4, is SAVISQKPSRDICQRGTSLTIQCQVDSQVTMMFWYRQQPGQSLTLIATANQGSEATYESGFVIDKFPISRPNLTFSTLTVSNMSPEDSSIYLCSVRTGGGEKLFFGSGTQLSVL.

This sequence joins TRBV6-5 and TRBJ1-2, with 7 bases that match TRBD1. The germline V gene has CDR1 MNHEY and CDR2 SVGAGI. The CDR3 spans 15 residues. Trimming at V came to 4 bases and at J to 4 bases, leaving 9 bases not matched to a gene. CDR3 coding DNA: TGTGCCAGCAGTTTAGCCGGGACAGCCTTCTATGGCTACACCTTC. Its translation: CASSLAGTAFYGYTF.

The V call is TRBV5-1, the J call TRBJ2-2, with TRBD1 matching 9 bases. The J segment lost 4 bases and the V segment lost 5 bases, leaving 12 bases of the junction unmatched. This CDR3 spans 17 amino acids. Germline lookup yields CDR1 SGHRS and CDR2 YFSETQ. The CDR3 DNA reads TGCGCCAGCAGTTCCTTCGACAGGGGGTCGGGCACCGGGGAGCTGTTTTTT. This translates into CASSSFDRGSGTGELFF.

This chain uses TRBV28 with TRBJ2-1; the match to TRBD2 covers 8 bases. Trimming took 8 bases from V and 9 from J; bases not matched to a gene: 6. Germline lookup yields CDR1 MDHEN and CDR2 SYDVKM. There are 12 residues in the CDR3. The CDR3 region is CASHPAGGEQFF. CDR3 nucleotides: TGTGCCAGCCATCCGGCGGGAGGTGAGCAGTTCTTC.

The chain joins TRBV7-9 to TRBJ2-1; 9 nucleotides match TRBD2. Germline loops: CDR1 SEHNR, CDR2 FQNEAQ (reference sequence). V trimming: 5 bases; J trimming: 6 bases; junction bases outside the gene matches: 5. The CDR3 sequence is 14 residues long. CDR3 sequence (DNA): TGTGCCAGCAGCCGAAGTAGCGGGAGCAATGAGCAGTTCTTC. Protein: CASSRSSGSNEQFF.

The V gene is TRBV4-2, the J gene TRBJ2-1; 8 bases align to TRBD1. The V and J ends lost 0 bases and 4 bases, in that order; junction bases with no gene match: 8. Germline CDR1 and CDR2: LGHNA and YNFKEQ. The CDR3 has 17 amino acids. Written as DNA, the CDR3 is TGTGCCAGCAGCCAAGATATCCGACAGGGGTTTTACAATGAGCAGTTCTTC. This encodes CASSQDIRQGFYNEQFF.

The chain combines TRBV19 with TRBJ2-5; tentative D call: TRBD1 (6 bases). Trimming removed 5 bases from V and 3 bases from J, with 10 bases in between. The CDR3 loop spans 13 amino acids. Germline V gives CDR1 LNHDA, CDR2 SQIVND (reference sequence). The CDR3 reads CASSLNREETQYF. CDR3 nucleotide sequence: TGTGCCAGTAGTCTAAACAGGGAAGAGACCCAGTACTTC.

This chain joins TRBV7-9 and TRBJ2-7; 11 bases map to TRBD2. The CDR3 runs to 14 residues. Germline CDR1 is SEHNR and CDR2 is FQNEAQ (reference sequence). Germline trimming cut 5 bases from V and 5 bases from J; bases unmatched to any gene: 5. As DNA, the CDR3 is TGTGCCAGCAGCCCCGGGACTAGCGGAGACGAGCAGTACTTC. It specifies CASSPGTSGDEQYF.

The chain carries TRBV5-4 and TRBJ2-7; 8 bases are shared with TRBD2. The CDR3 covers 15 residues. Unmatched junction bases numbered 8, after V lost 0 bases and J lost 6 bases. CDR1 and CDR2 from the germline V gene are SGHNT and YYREEE (reference sequence). CDR3 region: CASSLESGRVSEQYF. Written as DNA, the CDR3 is TGTGCCAGCAGCTTGGAAAGCGGGAGAGTGTCCGAGCAGTACTTC.

This sequence joins TRBV19 and TRBJ1-1; tentative D call: TRBD1 (6 bases). V lost 5 bases to trimming and J lost 0 bases, with 13 bases between them. Germline V gene data show CDR1 as LNHDA and CDR2 as SQIVND (reference sequence). The CDR3 consists of 15 residues. CDR3 amino acids: CASSPGGLMNTEAFF. For the CDR3, the DNA is TGTGCCAGTAGTCCCGGGGGGCTAATGAACACTGAAGCTTTCTTT.

The chain couples TRBV4-1 to TRBJ1-4; D not resolved. V dropped 2 bases and J dropped 5 bases, with 12 bases sitting between them. The CDR3 length is 15 residues. Germline CDR1 MGHRA, CDR2 YSYEKL. CDR3 DNA: TGCGCCAGCAGCCAACCTGTATTCGGGAATGAAAAACTGTTTTTT. Its translation is CASSQPVFGNEKLFF.

The table lists this clone with a count of one. The gene calls are TRBV5-6 and TRBJ1-5; D gene unclear. There are 14 residues in the CDR3. V gave up 0 bases and J gave up 3 bases, with 7 bases separating them. Germline CDR1 reads SGHDT; CDR2 reads YYEEEE. The CDR3 sequence is CASSLGGYNQPQHF. As DNA, the CDR3 is TGTGCCAGCAGCTTGGGTGGATACAATCAGCCCCAGCATTTT.

The J gene is TRBJ2-5, the V gene TRBV11-1; D is undetermined. The V end was cut by 5 bases, the J end by 0 bases, with 7 bases between. This CDR3 has 13 residues. Per germline, CDR1 SGHAT and CDR2 FQDESV (reference sequence). The CDR3 DNA reads as TGTGCCAGCAGCGTCCGGGACCAAGAGACCCAGTACTTC. Protein sequence: CASSVRDQETQYF.

This clone was observed a few times. The V gene is TRBV29-1, the J gene TRBJ1-2, with a tentative D call TRBD1 (6 bases). The length of the CDR3 is 13 residues. Trimming removed 0 bases from V and 2 bases from J, with 7 bases in between. Germline loops: CDR1 SQVTM, CDR2 ANQGSEA. The CDR3 sequence: CSVEDGQNYGYTF. CDR3 in DNA: TGCAGCGTTGAAGATGGACAGAACTATGGCTACACCTTC.

V gene TRBV12-5 combines with J gene TRBJ1-5, with unresolved D. CDR1 is LGHNT and CDR2 is FRNRAP in the germline V gene. There are 13 residues in the CDR3. V was pared by 2 bases and J by 0 bases, with 2 bases between. The CDR3 region has the DNA TGTGCTAGTGGTTTGAATAGCAATCAGCCCCAGCATTTT. Protein: CASGLNSNQPQHF. The complete variable domain, with remaining parts taken from reference TRBV12-5 and TRBJ1-5, reads DARVTQTPRHKVTEMGQEVTMRCQPILGHNTVFWYRQTMMQGLELLAYFRNRAPLDDSGMPKDRFSAEMPDATLATLKIQPSEPRDSAVYFCASGLNSNQPQHFGDGTRLSIL.